This T cell receptor beta chain comes out of a study of cytomegalovirus exposure and HLA in healthy donors (dated 2017 in TCRdb). In the study overall: In an earlier analysis of some 550 of the donors, around 290 Gb of sequence data and 100 million or so unique TCR beta sequences from 180 million or so T cells were reported. About 280 gigabases of sequencing data and 75 million to 85 million unique TCR sequences made up an early release that covered several hundred HLA-typed donors. Of the 350 to 450 genotyped donors, approximately 83% fell in the genetic ancestry cluster associated with self-reported Caucasian donors. The study aimed to test whether signatures of past pathogen exposure could be identified by cataloging public T cell receptors. The study profiled the T cell repertoires of under 850 subjects by immunosequencing and related them to cytomegalovirus serostatus. In addition to the first cohort of approximately 670 subjects, a separate validation cohort of approximately 130 different subjects was used. The study combined high-throughput TCR immunosequencing, statistical association of individual TCRs with disease status, and machine learning to predict cytomegalovirus infection status. In a later analysis, previously published TCR beta repertoires from some 640 donors were re-analyzed and high-resolution HLA genotyping was added so that TCR occurrence patterns could be studied. Rather than drawing on any new phenotypic data, the later analysis identified candidate immune exposures from TCR beta sequences and the way those sequences occurred across donors. In an earlier analysis of a few hundred of the donors, high-throughput TCR beta sequencing was used to judge whether each TCR beta V gene segment behaved as functional or pseudogenic. Donor age, sex, ethnicity and CMV serostatus were compiled together with the repertoire data. In a later genetic analysis, genome-wide SNP genotypes for about three fifths of the 666 donors were used, and that subset was treated as a discovery cohort. All discovery cohort repertoires had been generated on a single sequencing platform. HLA typing included class I and class II loci at four-digit resolution. Typing coverage differed by locus: A, B, C, DRB1 and DQB1 were typed in about 629-640 donors, DQA1 in about 550, DPA1 in approximately 610, and DPB1 in 450 to 490. Because of strong linkage in the cohort, roughly five DR-DQ haplotypes were treated as single units for association and clustering. Across some 400 genotyped donors of the cohort, an average of approximately 240,000 unique TCR beta nucleotide sequences per donor were sequenced, and roughly 18% of those sequences were non-productive.

A note on this clone: Its cognate antigen has yet to be identified. There are no base qualities to consult, and no much larger clone falls within one base.

The cohort comprised more than 550 healthy bone marrow donors. At the time of sampling, all cohort members were nominally healthy, though unrecorded immune exposures were likely present. The donor was CMV seronegative and belonged to the group of approximately 320 seronegative cohort members. A peripheral blood sample was collected from each donor, and TCR beta sequencing was performed on peripheral blood mononuclear cells. The Qiagen DNeasy Blood Extraction Kit was used to extract genomic DNA from the blood cell samples. The CDR3 numbers 13 residues from cysteine through phenylalanine. Of all the DNA, just the CDR3 is kept, 39 bases in frame from base 1. From a lookup of the germline V gene, CDR1 and CDR2 are MNHEY and SVGAGI. V is reduced by 8 bases and J by 4 bases, leaving a spacing of 14 bases between them. Preparation of the library involved the immunoSEQ multiplex PCR assay. For the multiplex PCR, a mixture combining 60 forward primers for TCR Vbeta segments and 13 reverse primers for TCR Jbeta segments was used. The CDR3 region of rearranged TCR beta genes was amplified from genomic DNA with a multiplex PCR assay. The amplified TCR beta libraries were sequenced on the Illumina HiSeq System as 87-base-pair reads. Concerning the study's data processing: A later analysis tallied tens of millions of unique TCR beta chains across the 610 or so repertoires, and about 10 million of those chains were shared by two or more donors. To remove PCR and sequencing errors, raw reads were error-corrected and collapsed into unique sequences using a nearest-neighbor algorithm that merged closely related sequences. V, D and J gene segments were assigned by aligning CDR3 sequences to IMGT reference sequences. For a sequence to be retained, a match of at least six nucleotides to both a V gene segment and a J gene segment was required. Rearrangements were called productive when the CDR3 lacked stop codons and stayed in frame with V and J; all others were non-productive. CDR3 was defined according to IMGT convention as the region running from the second conserved V-encoded cysteine to the conserved J-encoded phenylalanine. The earlier analysis of some 580 of the donors excluded any sequence lacking an unambiguous match to a single V gene segment. In an earlier analysis of 500 to 750 of the donors, V segments were called functional above 56.7% productive rearrangements and were called segregating when the between-donor standard deviation exceeded 5%. A statistical classification framework was built for diagnosing cytomegalovirus status from the catalog of TCR beta chain sequences. V and J gene assignment, in a later analysis, came from comparing TCR nucleotide sequences with IMGT/GENE-DB human TR gene sequences. A later analysis assigned CDR3 sequences and most-parsimonious VDJ recombination scenarios with the TCRdist pipeline. In a later analysis, every TCR beta chain was defined by the combination of its CDR3 amino acid sequence and its V-gene family, and reads without a unique V-gene family were dropped. As a way to deal with suspected cross-contamination and a sequencing artifact, a later analysis dropped hundreds of nucleotide sequences that were highly shared and had low generation probability. A later analysis calculated a clonal expansion index for each public chain from normalized within-repertoire ranks of inferred template counts. In a later analysis, generation probabilities were computed with a VDJ recombination model fitted to out-of-frame rearrangements, and the resulting probabilities were checked against IGoR. In a later analysis, hypergeometric tests were used to score TCR-TCR, TCR-HLA and TCR-CMV co-occurrence, with a repertoire-size bias correction applied to TCR pairs. False discovery rates were estimated in a later analysis by permuting HLA or CMV assignments 20 times. A later analysis grouped co-occurring TCRs with DBSCAN, adding TCRdist sequence similarity when clustering within HLA-allele-positive subsets. Co-occurrence clustering excluded repertoires with fewer than 30,000 or more than 120,000 public chains, plus five with anomalous nucleotide sharing. TCRdb's version of the immuneACCESS table is confined to in-frame rearrangements and falls short of the full clone set. An unresolved V gene accounts for under half of the shortfall where checked; the remainder is of unknown origin. Clonal size and the V and J genes are those of that table, whereas D and trimming came from the DNA. Across this sample there are about 180,000 clones, with over 65% seen only once. The ten largest clonotypes hold approximately 1.3% of the sample.

Study-level results and caveats: A later analysis found that HLA-associated TCR beta chains were more clonally expanded and had lower generation probabilities than equally common non-associated chains. A further reported finding was that TCR beta sequences accurately predicted the HLA-A and HLA-B alleles for most subjects in the first cohort. Because the 87-base-pair reads could not distinguish some IMGT-functional V segments, including TRBV6-2 and TRBV6-3, those segments were excluded. In an earlier analysis of some 550 of the donors, most TCR beta V segments were observed in productive rearrangements about 90% or about 30% of the time, broadly matching IMGT annotations. In a later analysis, the rate of TCR association differed among HLA loci, with DRB1 alleles having the most associated TCRs and HLA-C alleles having the fewest. According to a later analysis, parvovirus B19, influenza, CMV and Epstein-Barr virus appeared linked to several top co-occurrence clusters. Immune exposure information for the cohort was limited to CMV serostatus. A group of highly shared sequence variants was considered likely to be a technical artifact of the sequencing pipeline. Correlated functional status among segregating V segments might be attributable to linkage disequilibrium, but an unknown experimental factor could not be ruled out. V-gene and J-gene trimming of TCR beta chains was associated with a missense DCLRE1C variant in a later genetic analysis, and the association was replicated in an independent cohort. Cytomegalovirus status was reported to be diagnosed by the classifier with high specificity and sensitivity in both the original and validation cohorts. While some public TCRs were present in many individuals, most TCR sequences turned up only very rarely across donors. Roughly uniform sequencing depth across donors was assumed in presence/absence analyses, although this assumption may not hold. The authors suggested that the approach could potentially be extended to other disease states and immunological phenotypes. In vitro tests confirmed that three of the cytomegalovirus-associated TCR beta chains recognize cytomegalovirus antigens. The study gave a list of some 150 TCR beta chains associated with cytomegalovirus. HLA typing was unavailable for some donors at each locus, so association tests used only the typed subset. The earlier analysis of approximately 540 of the donors excluded around 17 rarely observed V segments, including chromosome 9 orphons, because counts were too low. The cohort was sequenced for TCR beta chains only, and without alpha or paired-chain data the features that could be detected were limited. When HLA alleles, especially DR and DQ, strongly co-occurred, TCR associations were difficult to assign to individual alleles. A later analysis associated approximately 17,000 TCR beta sequences with specific HLA alleles at a false discovery rate of 0.05. A later analysis found that most CMV-associated TCR beta chains appeared HLA-restricted, with HLA associations seemingly driven largely by CMV exposure. A later genetic analysis reported fewer N-insertions in productive TCRs among donors in an Asian-associated ancestry cluster than the roughly 700-donor mean.

The V and J segments used are TRBV6-5 and TRBJ1-2; the D gene is unclear. Sequenced material: PBMCs. The sequence was obtained from a man between 18 and 35 years old in good health and CMV-seronegative. The CDR3 has the sequence CASSLSYLYGYTF. The DNA sequence follows: TGTGCCAGCTCCCTGTCCTATCTCTATGGCTACACCTTC.